The sequence of this TCR beta chain was determined in a study of blood T cells in healthy people across ages. With a J-beta primer mix and a sample-barcoded 5' primer, a second PCR ran roughly 6 to 11 cycles. From the 5' RACE reads, TCRdb called clonotypes with MiXCR, one entry per CDR3 protein. In the table there are around 990,000 distinct CDR3 sequences, 35% to 45% of which are singletons. The sequencing input was blood. The receptor's source is a young man in good health.

This chain's CDR3 is CASSHRRDNTEAFF. CDR3 nucleotides: TGTGCCAGCAGCCATCGCCGGGACAACACTGAAGCTTTCTTT. The chain is built from TRBV7-9 and TRBJ1-1, with a tentative D call TRBD1 (5 bases). CDR1 SEHNR and CDR2 FQNEAQ come from the germline V gene (reference sequence). V was pared by 5 bases and J by 2 bases, with 12 bases between. The CDR3 is 14 amino acids. Looking up the rest from reference TRBV7-9 and TRBJ1-1 gives the full variable domain: DTGVSQNPRHKITKRGQNVTFRCDPISEHNRLYWYRQTLGQGPEFLTYFQNEAQLEKSRLLSDRFSAERPKGSFSTLEIQRTEQGDSAMYLCASSHRRDNTEAFFGQGTRLTVV.